These 4 T cell receptor beta chains were all obtained from the same sample, sequenced in a study of blood T cell repertoires in COVID-19. Repertoires were generated with immunoSEQ multiplex PCR, while TCRdb's copy carries only in-frame clones and drops some. The sample records under 250,000 clones, more than 65% being singletons. Sequencing was carried out using peripheral blood. These TCRs come from a woman aged 30 to 39 who had recovered from COVID-19.

The CDR3: CASSSGQAGGYEQYF. In nucleotides, the CDR3 is TGTGCCAGCAGCTCTGGACAGGCCGGTGGATACGAGCAGTACTTC. V usage is TRBV5-6 and J usage is TRBJ2-7; TRBD1 matches 7 bases. The CDR3 runs to 15 residues. Trimming removed 3 bases from V and 4 bases from J; junction bases left unmatched: 10. Germline V lookup: CDR1 SGHDT, CDR2 YYEEEE.

This clone was seen just once. This chain links TRBV5-1 with TRBJ1-4; no clear D. V was clipped by 4 bases and J by 7 bases, with 17 bases between them. Per the germline V gene, CDR1 is SGHRS and CDR2 is YFSETQ. CDR3 length equals 15 residues. The DNA for the CDR3 is TGCGCCAGCAGCACTCAGGCGGGCTCTCTTGAAAAACTGTTTTTT. Translating gives CASSTQAGSLEKLFF.

CDR3 coding DNA: TGTGCCAGCAGCTCGTGGACTAGCGGGAGAAGGAACACCGGGGAGCTGTTTTTT. It encodes CASSSWTSGRRNTGELFF. The chain uses TRBV7-3 and TRBJ2-2; 13 nucleotides match TRBD2. Losses at the gene ends were 4 bases for V and 1 base for J; bases not matched to a gene: 6. Germline V gene data show CDR1 as SGHTA and CDR2 as FQGTGA. The CDR3 length is 18 residues.

This clone was seen a few times. J is TRBJ1-3 and V is TRBV29-1; 7 bases align to TRBD1. Trimming cost V 4 bases and J 4 bases; bases outside gene matches: 7. This CDR3 is built from 14 residues. In germline, CDR1 is SQVTM, CDR2 ANQGSEA. The CDR3 sequence is CSVGVDRSGNTIYF. The CDR3 DNA follows: TGCAGCGTTGGGGTGGACAGGTCGGGAAACACCATATATTTT.